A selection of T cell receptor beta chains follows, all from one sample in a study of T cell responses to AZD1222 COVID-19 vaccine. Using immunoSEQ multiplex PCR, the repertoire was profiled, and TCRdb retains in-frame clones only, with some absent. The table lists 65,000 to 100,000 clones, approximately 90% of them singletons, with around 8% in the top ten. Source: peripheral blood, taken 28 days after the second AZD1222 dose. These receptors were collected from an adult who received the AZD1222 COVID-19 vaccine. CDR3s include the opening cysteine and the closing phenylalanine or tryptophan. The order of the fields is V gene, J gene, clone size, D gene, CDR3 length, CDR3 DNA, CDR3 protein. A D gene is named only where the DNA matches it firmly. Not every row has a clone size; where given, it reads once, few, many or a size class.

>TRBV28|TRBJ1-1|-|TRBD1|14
TGTGCCAGCGGACCAGGGGGCCGGTGGACTGAAGCTTTCTTT
CASGPGGRWTEAFF
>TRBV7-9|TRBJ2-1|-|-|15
TGTGCCAGCAGCCCTAGTGGACCTAACATACATGAGCAGTTCTTC
CASSPSGPNIHEQFF
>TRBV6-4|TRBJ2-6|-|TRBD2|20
TGTGCCAGCAGTGTAGGGGTAGCGGGAGGGCCTATATCTGGGGCCAACGTCCTGACTTTC
CASSVGVAGGPISGANVLTF
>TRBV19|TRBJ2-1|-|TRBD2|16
TGTGCCAGTAGTACCTACACTAGCGGCTCCTACAATGAGCAGTTCTTC
CASSTYTSGSYNEQFF
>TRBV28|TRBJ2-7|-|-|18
TGTGCCAGCAGTTTTTATCCCCCGGCGGGGGCAATCTCCTACGAGCAGTACTTC
CASSFYPPAGAISYEQYF
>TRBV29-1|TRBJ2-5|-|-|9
TGCAGCGTTGATGAGACCCAGTACTTC
CSVDETQYF
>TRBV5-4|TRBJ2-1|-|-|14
TGTGCCAGCAGCCTAAGGCTCGTCCCAGGGGAGCAGTTCTTC
CASSLRLVPGEQFF
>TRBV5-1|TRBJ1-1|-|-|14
TGCGCCAGCAGCTTGGGAGCGGCGAACACTGAAGCTTTCTTT
CASSLGAANTEAFF
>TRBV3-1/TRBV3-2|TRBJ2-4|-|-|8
TGTGCCAGTGAGGGGGTTAACTTC
CASEGVNF
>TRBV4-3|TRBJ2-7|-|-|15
TGCGCCAGCAGCCAAGGCTCGGGACACATCTACGAGCAGTACTTC
CASSQGSGHIYEQYF
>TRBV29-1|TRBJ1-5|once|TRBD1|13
TGCAGCGTGATGACAGGGGGCAATCAGCCCCAGCATTTT
CSVMTGGNQPQHF
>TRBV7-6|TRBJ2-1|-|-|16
TGTGCCAGCAGCTTAGTTTTGGGGGAGTCCGGCAATGAGCAGTTCTTC
CASSLVLGESGNEQFF
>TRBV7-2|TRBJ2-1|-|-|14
TGTGCCAGCAGCTTAGAATTAGTTCCGAATGAGCAGTTCTTC
CASSLELVPNEQFF
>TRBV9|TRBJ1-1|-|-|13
TGTGCCAGCAGCGTAGCATTGAACACTGAAGCTTTCTTT
CASSVALNTEAFF
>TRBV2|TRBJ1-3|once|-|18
TGTGCCAGCAGACCCCTAGCCCCCGGACCGATCTCTGGAAACACCATATATTTT
CASRPLAPGPISGNTIYF
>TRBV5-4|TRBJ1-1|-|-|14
TGTGCCAGCAGCTTGACGGAGGGGAACACTGAAGCTTTCTTT
CASSLTEGNTEAFF
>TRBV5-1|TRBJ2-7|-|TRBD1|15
TGCGCCAGCAGCGGCACCGGGACAGGGACCTACGAGCAGTACTTC
CASSGTGTGTYEQYF
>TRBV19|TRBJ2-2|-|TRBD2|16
TGTGCCAGCCGACTAGCGGGAGGGCCGCAGACCGGGGAGCTGTTTTTT
CASRLAGGPQTGELFF
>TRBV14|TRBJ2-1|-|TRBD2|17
TGTGCCAGCAGCCAAGTCCCTAGCGGGAGATTTCACAATGAGCAGTTCTTC
CASSQVPSGRFHNEQFF
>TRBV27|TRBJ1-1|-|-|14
TGTGCCAGCAGTTACAGGGTAATGAACACTGAAGCTTTCTTT
CASSYRVMNTEAFF
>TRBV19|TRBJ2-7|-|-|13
TGTGCCAGTGGTGAACAGGGCGGGGGCGAGCAGTACTTC
CASGEQGGGEQYF
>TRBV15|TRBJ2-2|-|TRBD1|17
TGTGCCACCAGCAGACTCCACGGACAGGGGATTACCGGGGAGCTGTTTTTT
CATSRLHGQGITGELFF
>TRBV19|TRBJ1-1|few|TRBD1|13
TGTGCCAGTAGTGAAGGACAGGGGGCGTGTGCTTTCTTT
CASSEGQGACAFF
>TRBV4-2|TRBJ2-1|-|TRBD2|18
TGTGCCAGCAGCCAAGAAGCCATGCGGGAGGGCCGGTGGAATGAGCAGTTCTTC
CASSQEAMREGRWNEQFF
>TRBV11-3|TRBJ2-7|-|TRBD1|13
TGTGCCAGCAGCCTGACAGGGACCTACGAGCAGTACTTC
CASSLTGTYEQYF
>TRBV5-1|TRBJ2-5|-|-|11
TGCGCCAGCCGCCGACAAGAGACCCAGTACTTC
CASRRQETQYF
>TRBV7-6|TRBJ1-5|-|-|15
TGTGCCAGCAGCCAACAAACAGGGATCAATCAGCCCCAGCATTTT
CASSQQTGINQPQHF
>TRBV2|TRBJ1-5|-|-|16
TGTGCCAGCAGTCCAACCCGACACTTTAGCAATCAGCCCCAGCATTTT
CASSPTRHFSNQPQHF
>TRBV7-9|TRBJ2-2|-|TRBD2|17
TGTGCCAGCAGCCCCCGCCGGAGCGGGAGTGGGACCGGGGAGCTGTTTTTT
CASSPRRSGSGTGELFF
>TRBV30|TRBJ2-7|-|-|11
TGTGCGTGGGCCGCTTCCTACGAGCAGTACTTC
CAWAASYEQYF
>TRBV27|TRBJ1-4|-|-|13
TGTGCCAGCAGGAGTGCAACTAATGAAAAACTGTTTTTT
CASRSATNEKLFF
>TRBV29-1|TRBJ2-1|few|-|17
TGCAGCGTTGAAGGGACGGTAGCCAGGCGCTCCTACAATGAGCAGTTCTTC
CSVEGTVARRSYNEQFF
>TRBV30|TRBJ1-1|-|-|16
TGTGCCTGGAACCCCCCGGTTGGGGGTTTGGGCACTGAAGCTTTCTTT
CAWNPPVGGLGTEAFF